A single T cell receptor (beta chain) is shown here with its context. Antigen: not known. The sample is drawn from a study of T-cell memory formation after mild COVID-19. Study background: Clusters of TCRs were largely donor specific.

Points from the study as a whole: Day 15 to 85 contractors were CD4/CD8 balanced; later expanders leaned CD4+.

The V segment lost 7 bases and the J segment 4 bases; nucleotides outside the gene matches: 12. Germline values: CDR1 SQVTM, CDR2 ANQGSEA. This CDR3 is built from 14 residues. TCR alpha and TCR beta cDNA libraries carrying sample barcodes and UMIs were produced by 5'RACE using constant-segment primers. TCRdb redid the calling of the 5' RACE reads with MiXCR, one entry per CDR3 protein. The sample shows hundreds of thousands of distinct CDR3 sequences, around 17% of them seen only once. The chain has TRBV29-1 and TRBJ2-7, with 8 bases fitting TRBD2. This TCR derives from an adult woman who had mild COVID-19 (a few samples of this study predate the infection). Cell type and time point are not known. The specimen was PBMCs or a T cell subset sorted from them (not recorded which). CDR3 coding DNA: TGCAGCGATTCACTAGCGGAGGGGCGTTACGAGCAGTACTTC. Its protein is CSDSLAEGRYEQYF.